This entry lists 9 T cell receptor beta chains sequenced from one sample in a study of molecular identifiers for immune sequencing clone quantification. One entry per CDR3 protein, called by TCRdb with MiXCR from the PCR reads. The top ten hold about 0.8% of the sample, which has a few hundred thousand distinct CDR3 sequences, about a fifth seen once. The source material was naive CD8+ T cells from blood, with Jurkat cell RNA spiked in. Subset indicated: FACS-sorted CD8+CD4-CCR7+CD45RA+ naive T cells. The receptors derive from a human donor in good health. Some libraries in this study had Jurkat cell RNA spiked in.

This clonotype has ten or more counts. The chain joins TRBV7-9 to TRBJ1-5; 9 bases match TRBD1. After removal of 4 bases from V and 5 bases from J, the junction contained 6 bases not matched to a gene. The CDR3 totals 15 residues. CDR1 is SEHNR, CDR2 FQNEAQ, per germline (reference sequence). The CDR3 reads CASSSTGGADQPQHF. The CDR3 coding sequence is TGTGCCAGCAGCTCAACAGGGGGCGCGGATCAGCCCCAGCATTTT. The entire variable domain, with the rest obtained from reference TRBV7-9 and TRBJ1-5, is as follows: DTGVSQNPRHKITKRGQNVTFRCDPISEHNRLYWYRQTLGQGPEFLTYFQNEAQLEKSRLLSDRFSAERPKGSFSTLEIQRTEQGDSAMYLCASSSTGGADQPQHFGDGTRLSIL.

There are many counts of this clonotype. The CDR3 region has the DNA TGTGCCAGCAGCTCACCGGGACAGGGGAGCACCGGGGAGCTGTTTTTT. It codes for CASSSPGQGSTGELFF. The chain combines TRBV7-9 with TRBJ2-2; TRBD1 matches 10 bases. The V gene's germline CDR1 is SEHNR and CDR2 FQNEAQ (reference sequence). V trimming: 4 bases; J trimming: 4 bases; junction bases outside the gene matches: 6. CDR3 length: 16 residues.

This clonotype was seen more than once but under ten times. This rearrangement joins TRBV7-9 to TRBJ1-2; no clear D gene. The CDR3 totals 15 residues. The germline V and J ends were trimmed by 5 bases and 1 base, with 14 bases remaining between them. In germline, CDR1 is SEHNR, CDR2 FQNEAQ (reference sequence). CDR3 coding DNA: TGTGCCAGCAGCCCCACCCCGGTCGGTAACTATGGCTACACCTTC. Translation gives CASSPTPVGNYGYTF. Full variable domain (remainder filled in from reference TRBV7-9 and TRBJ1-2): DTGVSQNPRHKITKRGQNVTFRCDPISEHNRLYWYRQTLGQGPEFLTYFQNEAQLEKSRLLSDRFSAERPKGSFSTLEIQRTEQGDSAMYLCASSPTPVGNYGYTFGSGTRLTVV.

As to this clonotype: The junction shows a germline mismatch at one end, possibly a read error. The chain uses TRBV6-2 or TRBV6-3 and TRBJ2-1, with D tentatively TRBD1 (6 bases). Germline V gene lookup returns CDR1 MNHEY and CDR2 SVGEGT. The length of the CDR3 is 17 residues. CDR3 loop: CASSPTGRPPSYNGQFF. The DNA for the CDR3 is TGTGCCAGCAGCCCAACAGGGAGACCTCCTTCCTACAATGGGCAGTTCTTC.

About this clonotype itself: This could be a read error, since a much larger clone is one nucleotide away. Since the CDR3 does not end with the conserved phenylalanine or tryptophan, this likely comes from a read error. The V call is TRBV29-1, the J call TRBJ2-7; D is unresolved. The CDR3 has 13 residues. V lost 7 bases, J lost 3 bases, and 16 bases lay in between. Germline assignment: CDR1 SQVTM and CDR2 ANQGSEA. The CDR3 DNA reads TGCAGCGGGTCCTTCAGTGAAAGCTACGAGCAGTACTGC. This encodes CSGSFSESYEQYC.

This clonotype was found many times. The gene calls are TRBV4-1 and TRBJ1-1; D not certain. The CDR3 extends over 15 amino acids. Trimming stripped 4 bases from V and 7 bases from J, with 19 bases between. Germline CDR1 reads MGHRA; CDR2 reads YSYEKL. The CDR3, as DNA: TGCGCCAGCAGCCGGTCGTTTAACGGTGCAAGTGAAGCTTTCTTT. Encoded protein: CASSRSFNGASEAFF.

This clonotype has just a few counts. V and J are TRBV19 and TRBJ2-3, with 10 positions matching TRBD2. V was pared by 5 bases and J by 2 bases, with 10 bases of the junction left unmatched. The CDR3 is 17 residues long. Per germline, CDR1 LNHDA and CDR2 SQIVND (reference sequence). CDR3 sequence (DNA): TGTGCCAGTAGTCTCCGGACTAGCGGAGTCTTCACAGATACGCAGTATTTT. It encodes CASSLRTSGVFTDTQYF.

This clonotype showed up just a few times. J is TRBJ2-1 and V is TRBV7-2; 9 positions agree with TRBD2. V shed 2 bases, J shed 4 bases, and the junction held 6 bases outside the gene matches. The CDR3 runs to 16 residues. Germline CDR1 SGHTA, CDR2 FQGNSA. This chain's CDR3 is CASSLPAGGLYNEQFF. The CDR3 nucleotides read TGTGCCAGCAGCTTACCAGCGGGAGGCCTTTACAATGAGCAGTTCTTC.

This clonotype has more than one count but fewer than ten. The chain is built from TRBV4-3 and TRBJ2-3, with 8 bases lining up with TRBD2. J lost 5 bases, V lost 8 bases, and 9 bases had no gene match. The CDR3 totals 14 residues. Germline V gene data show CDR1 as LGHNA and CDR2 as YSLEER. The CDR3 DNA sequence: TGCGCCAGCGGAACGGGACTAGGAGTAGATACGCAGTATTTT. Amino acids: CASGTGLGVDTQYF.